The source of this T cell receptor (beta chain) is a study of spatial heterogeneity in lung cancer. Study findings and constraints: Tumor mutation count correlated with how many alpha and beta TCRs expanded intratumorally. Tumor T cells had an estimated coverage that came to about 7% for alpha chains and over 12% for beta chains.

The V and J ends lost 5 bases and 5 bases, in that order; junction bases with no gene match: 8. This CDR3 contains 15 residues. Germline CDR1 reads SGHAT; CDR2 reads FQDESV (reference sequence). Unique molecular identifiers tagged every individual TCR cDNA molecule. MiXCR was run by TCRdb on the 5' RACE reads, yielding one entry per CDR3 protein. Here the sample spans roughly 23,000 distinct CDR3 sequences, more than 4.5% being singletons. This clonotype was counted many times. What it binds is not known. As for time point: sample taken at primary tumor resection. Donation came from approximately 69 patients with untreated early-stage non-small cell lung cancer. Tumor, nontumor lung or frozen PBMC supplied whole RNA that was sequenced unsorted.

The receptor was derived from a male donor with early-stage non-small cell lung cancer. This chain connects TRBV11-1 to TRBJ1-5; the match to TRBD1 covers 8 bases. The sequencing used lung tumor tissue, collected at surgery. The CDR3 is CASSLDRVLYQPQHF. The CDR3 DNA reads TGTGCCAGCAGCCTGGACAGGGTTTTATATCAGCCCCAGCATTTT.